This TCR beta chain was recorded in a study of blood T cell repertoires in COVID-19. Study-level background: T cells, B-cell-depleted T cells, or PBMCs supplied cDNA or gDNA.

Authors' methods: Using reference gene primer amplification, nucleated cell counts were estimated. Produced via immunoSEQ multiplex PCR; TCRdb's table is partial and in-frame only. The V and J calls and the clone size are those of that table, but D and trimming were determined from the DNA. Of 90,000 to 120,000 clones in the sample, approximately 85% were seen once. The CDR3 length is 16 residues. V was pared by 5 bases and J by 1 base, with 15 bases between. Germline CDR1 reads SGHAT; CDR2 reads FQNNGV. The genes are TRBV11-2 and TRBJ1-3; D gene unclear. Sequenced input: peripheral blood. This clonotype was obtained from a man between 60 and 75 years old with acute or convalescent COVID-19. CDR3 DNA: TGTGCCAGCAGCGAGTGGGGAGGTGGTTCTGGAAACACCATATATTTT. It specifies CASSEWGGGSGNTIYF.